This T cell receptor beta chain was profiled in a study of blood T cells in healthy people across ages. Study conclusions and caveats: Versus aged donors, long-lived donors had higher diversity and more naive CD4+ cells.

PCR was performed a second time for roughly 7 to 12 cycles using a sample-barcoded 5' primer and a J-beta primer mix. A template-switch adaptor with 12 random nucleotides tagged each cDNA molecule. MiXCR, applied by TCRdb to the 5' RACE reads, yields one record per CDR3 protein. This table has around 800,000 distinct CDR3 sequences, 40% to 65% appearing once. Trimming took 2 bases from V and 11 from J; bases not matched to a gene: 19. This CDR3 spans 17 amino acids. The germline V gene encodes CDR1 SGHRS and CDR2 YFSETQ. On this clonotype itself: Its target is unknown.

The sequencing input was blood. This clonotype was obtained from a man older than 75 in good health. V and J are TRBV5-1 and TRBJ2-5; TRBD1 aligns across 9 bases. The CDR3 coding sequence is TGCGCCAGCAGCTTCTCTTCAGGACAGGGGATACTGGGTGAGCAGTACTTC. Translated, it gives CASSFSSGQGILGEQYF. Together with reference TRBV5-1 and TRBJ2-5, the CDR3 gives the full variable domain: KAGVTQTPRYLIKTRGQQVTLSCSPISGHRSVSWYQQTPGQGLQFLFEYFSETQRNKGNFPGRFSGRQFSNSRSEMNVSTLELGDSALYLCASSFSSGQGILGEQYFGPGTRLLVL.